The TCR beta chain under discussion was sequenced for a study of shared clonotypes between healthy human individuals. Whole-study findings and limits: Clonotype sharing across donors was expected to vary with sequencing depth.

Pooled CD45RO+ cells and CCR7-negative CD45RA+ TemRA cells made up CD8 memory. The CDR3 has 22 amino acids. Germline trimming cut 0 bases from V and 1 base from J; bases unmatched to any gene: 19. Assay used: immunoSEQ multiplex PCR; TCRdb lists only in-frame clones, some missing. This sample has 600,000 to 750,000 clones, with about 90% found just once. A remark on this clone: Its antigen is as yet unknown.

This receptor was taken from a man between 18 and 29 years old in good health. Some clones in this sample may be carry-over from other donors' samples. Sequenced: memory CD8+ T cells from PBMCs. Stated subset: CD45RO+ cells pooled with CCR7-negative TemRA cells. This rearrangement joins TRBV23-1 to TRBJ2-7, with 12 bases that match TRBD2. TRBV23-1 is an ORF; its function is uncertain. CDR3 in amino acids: CASSQSSQDGVGLAGGSYEQYF. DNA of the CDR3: TGCGCCAGCAGTCAATCATCGCAGGACGGCGTGGGTCTAGCGGGAGGGTCCTACGAGCAGTACTTC.